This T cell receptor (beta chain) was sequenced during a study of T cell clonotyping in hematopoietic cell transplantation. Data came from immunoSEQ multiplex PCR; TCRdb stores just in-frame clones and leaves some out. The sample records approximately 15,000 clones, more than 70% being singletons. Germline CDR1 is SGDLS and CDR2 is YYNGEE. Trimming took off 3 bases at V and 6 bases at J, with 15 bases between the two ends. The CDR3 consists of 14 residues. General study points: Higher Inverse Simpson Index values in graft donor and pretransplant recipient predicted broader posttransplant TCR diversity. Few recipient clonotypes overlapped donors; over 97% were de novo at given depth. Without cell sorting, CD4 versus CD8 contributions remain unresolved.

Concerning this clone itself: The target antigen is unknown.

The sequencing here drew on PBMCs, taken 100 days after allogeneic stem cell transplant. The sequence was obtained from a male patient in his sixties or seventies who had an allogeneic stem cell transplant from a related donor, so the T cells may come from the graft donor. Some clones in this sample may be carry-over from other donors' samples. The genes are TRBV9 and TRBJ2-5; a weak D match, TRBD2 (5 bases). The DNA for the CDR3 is TGTGCCAGCAGCGAACTAGGGCCTGGAAAGACCCAGTACTTC. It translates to CASSELGPGKTQYF.